This TCR beta chain stems from a study of blood T cell repertoires in COVID-19. Study context: Acute and convalescent COVID-19 specimens originated in the United States, Italy and Spain. The cDNA or gDNA used as material had been derived from T cells, B-cell-depleted T cells, or PBMCs.

In the source study's methods: Using reference gene primer amplification, nucleated cell counts were estimated. This table comes from immunoSEQ multiplex PCR, and its TCRdb copy is limited to in-frame clones, with some not included. V and J calls plus clone size are reproduced from that table; the DNA served to infer D and trimming. The data contain around 290,000 clones, roughly nine tenths of them seen just once; the ten biggest clones take up around 2.2%. The CDR3 is 17 residues long. Per the germline V gene, CDR1 is MNHEY and CDR2 is SMNVEV (reference sequence). V was pared by 2 bases and J by 4 bases, with 10 bases of the junction left unmatched. Patients from Seattle were sampled longitudinally, starting during active infection.

The chain is built from TRBV27 and TRBJ1-2; 10 bases match TRBD1. Sequenced: peripheral blood. This receptor was identified in a woman in her thirties with COVID-19, enrolled during active disease. The CDR3 reads CASSLGWDRGGSYGYTF. The CDR3 DNA is TGTGCCAGCAGTTTAGGGTGGGACAGGGGAGGAAGCTATGGCTACACCTTC.